What follows describes a single TCR beta chain. Trimming took off 4 bases at V and 2 bases at J, with 16 bases between the two ends. Germline lookup yields CDR1 MNHEY and CDR2 SMNVEV (reference sequence). This CDR3 contains 16 residues. Sequencing was performed with immunoSEQ multiplex PCR; in TCRdb, only in-frame clones are kept and a portion is missing. Of a few million clones in the sample, roughly 95% are singletons; the top ten hold around 1.7%. Terminally differentiated effector memory CD45RA+ cells were excluded from the naive CD8 cells, which were CD45RO-negative and positively selected for CCR7. The data belong to a study of shared clonotypes between healthy human individuals.

Sequencing was done on a sample of naive CD8+ T cells from PBMCs. The TCR sequence derives from a man between 18 and 35 years old in good health. Some clones in this sample may be carry-over from other donors' samples. J is TRBJ2-3 and V is TRBV27; D gene unclear. DNA of the CDR3: TGTGCCAGCAGTTCACTTGGTCTACCCCTCACAGATACGCAGTATTTT. It encodes CASSSLGLPLTDTQYF.